This T cell receptor (beta chain) was sequenced for a study of T cells in Graves' hyperthyroidism and ophthalmopathy. Amplified TCR beta CDR3 regions came from RNA transcripts. The HTBI primer set served for first-round RT-PCR of the TCR CDR3. TCRdb passed the multiplex PCR reads through MiXCR, listing each CDR3 protein once. This sample carries more than 450,000 distinct CDR3 sequences, 12% to 15% of them seen once, and the ten largest clones take approximately 15%. A remark on this clonotype: Its target is unknown.

The germline V and J ends were trimmed by 0 bases and 1 base, with 9 bases remaining between them. CDR1 and CDR2 (germline): MGHRA, YSYEKL. The CDR3 runs to 15 residues. Study results and caveats: The model anticipated ophthalmopathy a median about 6.5 months pre-onset. Ophthalmopathy stood apart from stable hyperthyroidism in a 13 V-J model.

The sequence came from a woman between 35 and 50 years old with Graves' hyperthyroidism. V gene TRBV4-1 combines with J gene TRBJ1-1; D is perhaps TRBD1 (6 bases). Sequencing was done on a sample of blood. CDR3 bases: TGCGCCAGCAGCCAAGACTGGGGGGCGAACACTGAAGCTTTCTTT. Translating gives CASSQDWGANTEAFF.